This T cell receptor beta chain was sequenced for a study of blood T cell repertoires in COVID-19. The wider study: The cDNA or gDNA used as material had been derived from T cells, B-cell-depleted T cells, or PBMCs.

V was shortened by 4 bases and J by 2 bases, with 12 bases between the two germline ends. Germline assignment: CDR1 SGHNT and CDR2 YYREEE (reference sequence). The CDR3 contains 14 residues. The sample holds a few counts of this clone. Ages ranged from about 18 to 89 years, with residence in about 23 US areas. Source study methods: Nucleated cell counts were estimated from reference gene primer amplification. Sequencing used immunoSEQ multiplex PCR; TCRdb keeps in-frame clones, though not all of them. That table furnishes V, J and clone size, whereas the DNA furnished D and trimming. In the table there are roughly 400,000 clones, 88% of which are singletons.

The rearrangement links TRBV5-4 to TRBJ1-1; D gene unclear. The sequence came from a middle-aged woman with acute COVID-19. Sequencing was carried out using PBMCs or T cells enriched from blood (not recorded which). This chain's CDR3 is CASSILGLNTEAFF. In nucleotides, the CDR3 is TGTGCCAGCAGCATCCTTGGTCTAAACACTGAAGCTTTCTTT. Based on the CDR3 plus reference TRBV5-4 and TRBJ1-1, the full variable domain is ETGVTQSPTHLIKTRGQQVTLRCSSQSGHNTVSWYQQALGQGPQFIFQYYREEENGRGNFPPRFSGLQFPNYSSELNVNALELDDSALYLCASSILGLNTEAFFGQGTRLTVV.